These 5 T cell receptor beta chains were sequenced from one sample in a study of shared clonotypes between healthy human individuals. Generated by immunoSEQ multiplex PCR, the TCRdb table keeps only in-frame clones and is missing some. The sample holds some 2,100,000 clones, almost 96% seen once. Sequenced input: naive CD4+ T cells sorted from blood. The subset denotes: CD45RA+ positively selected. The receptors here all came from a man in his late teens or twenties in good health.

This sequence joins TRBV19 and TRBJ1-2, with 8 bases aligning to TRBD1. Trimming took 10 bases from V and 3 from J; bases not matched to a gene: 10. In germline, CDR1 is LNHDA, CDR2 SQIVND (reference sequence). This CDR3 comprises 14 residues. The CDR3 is CATPRTGPDYGYTF. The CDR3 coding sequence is TGTGCCACTCCTCGGACAGGGCCAGACTATGGCTACACCTTC.

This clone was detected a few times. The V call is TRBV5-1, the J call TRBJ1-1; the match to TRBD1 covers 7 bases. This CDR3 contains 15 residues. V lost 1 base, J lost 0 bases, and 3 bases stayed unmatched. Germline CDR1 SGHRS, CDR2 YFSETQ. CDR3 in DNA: TGCGCCAGCAGCTTGCAGGGACAGATGAACACTGAAGCTTTCTTT. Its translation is CASSLQGQMNTEAFF.

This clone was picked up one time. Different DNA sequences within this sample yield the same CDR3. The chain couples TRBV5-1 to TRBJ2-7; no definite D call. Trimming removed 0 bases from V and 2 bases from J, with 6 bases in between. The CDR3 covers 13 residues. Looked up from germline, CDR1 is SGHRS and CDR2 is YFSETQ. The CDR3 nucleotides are TGCGCCAGCAGCTTGGACGGTCCCTACGAGCAGTACTTC. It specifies CASSLDGPYEQYF.

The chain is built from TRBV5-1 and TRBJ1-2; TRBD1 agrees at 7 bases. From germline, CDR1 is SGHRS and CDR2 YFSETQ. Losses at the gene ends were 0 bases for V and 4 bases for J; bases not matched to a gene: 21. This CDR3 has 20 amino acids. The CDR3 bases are TGCGCCAGCAGCTTGGGTCTGTTTTTGGATCCGAGACAGGGAAGCTATGGCTACACCTTC. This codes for CASSLGLFLDPRQGSYGYTF.

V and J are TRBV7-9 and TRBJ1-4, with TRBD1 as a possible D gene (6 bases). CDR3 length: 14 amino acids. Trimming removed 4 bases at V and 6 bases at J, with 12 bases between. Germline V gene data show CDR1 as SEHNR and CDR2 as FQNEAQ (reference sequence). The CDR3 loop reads CASSSGTLDEKLFF. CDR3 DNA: TGTGCCAGCAGCTCCGGGACACTAGATGAAAAACTGTTTTTT.